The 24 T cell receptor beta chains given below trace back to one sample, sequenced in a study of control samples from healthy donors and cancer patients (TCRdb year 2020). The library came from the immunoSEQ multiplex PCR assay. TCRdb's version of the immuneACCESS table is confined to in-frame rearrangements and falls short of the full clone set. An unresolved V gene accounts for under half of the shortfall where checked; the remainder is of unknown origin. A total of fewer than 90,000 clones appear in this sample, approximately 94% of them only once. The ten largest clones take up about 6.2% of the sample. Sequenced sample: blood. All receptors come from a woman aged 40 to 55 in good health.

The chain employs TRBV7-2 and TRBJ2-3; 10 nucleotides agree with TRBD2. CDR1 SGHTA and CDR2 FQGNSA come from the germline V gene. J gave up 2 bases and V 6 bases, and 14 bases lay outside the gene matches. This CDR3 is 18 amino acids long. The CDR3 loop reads CASRRSGGVPGYTDTQYF. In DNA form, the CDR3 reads TGTGCCAGCAGGCGGAGCGGGGGGGTACCCGGATACACAGATACGCAGTATTTT.

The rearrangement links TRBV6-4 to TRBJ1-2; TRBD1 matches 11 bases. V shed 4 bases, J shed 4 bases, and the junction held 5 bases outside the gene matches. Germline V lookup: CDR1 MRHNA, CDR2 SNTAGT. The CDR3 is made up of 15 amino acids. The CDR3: CASSAGQGARYGYTF. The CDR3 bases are TGTGCCAGCAGTGCTGGACAGGGGGCTCGCTATGGCTACACCTTC.

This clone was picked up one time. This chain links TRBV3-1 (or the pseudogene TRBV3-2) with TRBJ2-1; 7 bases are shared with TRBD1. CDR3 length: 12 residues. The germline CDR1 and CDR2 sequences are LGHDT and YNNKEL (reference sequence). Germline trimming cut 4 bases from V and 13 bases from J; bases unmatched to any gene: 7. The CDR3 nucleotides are TGTGCCAGCAGCCCCCTAACAGGGGATCAGTTCTTC. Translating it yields CASSPLTGDQFF.

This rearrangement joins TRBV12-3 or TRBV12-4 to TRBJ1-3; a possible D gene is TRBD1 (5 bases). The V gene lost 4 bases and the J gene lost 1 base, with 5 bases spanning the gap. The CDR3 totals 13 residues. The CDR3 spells CASSWGSGNTIYF. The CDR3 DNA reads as TGTGCCAGCAGTTGGGGGTCTGGAAACACCATATATTTT.

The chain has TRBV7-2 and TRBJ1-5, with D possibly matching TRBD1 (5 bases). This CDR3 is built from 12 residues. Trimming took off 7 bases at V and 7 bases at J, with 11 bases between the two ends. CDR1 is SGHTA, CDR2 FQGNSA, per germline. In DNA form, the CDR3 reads TGTGCCAGCACCTCGGGGGGGCAGCCCCAGCATTTT. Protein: CASTSGGQPQHF.

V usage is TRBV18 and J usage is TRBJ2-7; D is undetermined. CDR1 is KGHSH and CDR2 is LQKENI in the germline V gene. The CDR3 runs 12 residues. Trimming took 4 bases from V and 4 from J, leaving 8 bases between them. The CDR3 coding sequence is TGTGCCAGCTCACATTCTGGATACGAGCAGTACTTC. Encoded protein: CASSHSGYEQYF.

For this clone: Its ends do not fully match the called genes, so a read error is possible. CDR3 loop: CATSRRRRSRGQGTQYF. DNA for the CDR3: TGTGCCACCAGCAGACGCCGTAGATCCCGGGGCCAAGGGACCCAGTACTTC. The rearrangement uses TRBV15 and TRBJ2-5, with D tentatively TRBD1 or TRBD2 (5 bases each). Germline loops: CDR1 LNHNV, CDR2 YYDKDF (reference sequence). The CDR3 length is 17 residues. Full variable domain (missing parts from reference TRBV15 and TRBJ2-5): DAMVIQNPRYQVTQFGKPVTLSCSQTLNHNVMYWYQQKSSQAPKLLFHYYDKDFNNEADTPDNFQSRRPNTSFCFLDIRSPGLGDTAMYLCATSRRRRSRGQGTQYFGPGTRLLVL.

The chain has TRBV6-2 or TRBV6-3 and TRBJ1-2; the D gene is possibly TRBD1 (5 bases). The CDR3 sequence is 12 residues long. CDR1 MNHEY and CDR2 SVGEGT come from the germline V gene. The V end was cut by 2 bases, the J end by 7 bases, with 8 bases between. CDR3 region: CASSYGTSGYTF. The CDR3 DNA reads TGTGCCAGCAGTTACGGGACTAGTGGCTACACCTTC.

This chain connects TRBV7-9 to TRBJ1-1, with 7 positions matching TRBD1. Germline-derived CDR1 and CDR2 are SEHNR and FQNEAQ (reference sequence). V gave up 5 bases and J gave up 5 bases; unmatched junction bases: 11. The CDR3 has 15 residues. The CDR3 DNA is TGTGCCAGCAGCGATAGACAGGGCGGAAATACTGAAGCTTTCTTT. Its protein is CASSDRQGGNTEAFF.

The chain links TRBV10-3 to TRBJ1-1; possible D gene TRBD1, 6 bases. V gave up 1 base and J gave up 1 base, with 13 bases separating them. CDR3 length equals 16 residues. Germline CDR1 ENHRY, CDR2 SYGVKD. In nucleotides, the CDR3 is TGTGCCATCAGTGAGTTGTCAGGGGTTGAGAACACTGAAGCTTTCTTT. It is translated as CAISELSGVENTEAFF.

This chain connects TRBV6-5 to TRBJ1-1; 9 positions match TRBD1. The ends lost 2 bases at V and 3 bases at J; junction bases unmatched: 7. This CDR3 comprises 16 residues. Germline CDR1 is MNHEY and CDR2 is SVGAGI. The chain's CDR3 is CASSYPGTGSHTEAFF. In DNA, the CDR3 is TGTGCCAGCAGTTACCCGGGGACAGGGAGTCACACTGAAGCTTTCTTT.

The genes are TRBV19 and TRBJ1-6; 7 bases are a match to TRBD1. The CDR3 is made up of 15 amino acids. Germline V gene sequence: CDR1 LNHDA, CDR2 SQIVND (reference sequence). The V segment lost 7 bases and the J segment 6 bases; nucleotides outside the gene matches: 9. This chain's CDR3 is CASTPETGFNSPLHF. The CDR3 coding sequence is TGTGCCAGTACCCCCGAGACAGGGTTTAATTCACCCCTCCACTTT. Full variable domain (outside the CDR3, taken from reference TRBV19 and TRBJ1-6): DGGITQSPKYLFRKEGQNVTLSCEQNLNHDAMYWYRQDPGQGLRLIYYSQIVNDFQKGDIAEGYSVSREKKESFPLTVTSAQKNPTAFYLCASTPETGFNSPLHFGNGTRLTVT.

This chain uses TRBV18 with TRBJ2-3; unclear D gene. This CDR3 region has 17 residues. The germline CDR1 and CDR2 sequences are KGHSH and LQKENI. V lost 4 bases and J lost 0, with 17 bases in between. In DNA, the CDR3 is TGTGCCAGCTCACGTCCCGGCATCGGCCAGAGCACAGATACGCAGTATTTT. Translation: CASSRPGIGQSTDTQYF.

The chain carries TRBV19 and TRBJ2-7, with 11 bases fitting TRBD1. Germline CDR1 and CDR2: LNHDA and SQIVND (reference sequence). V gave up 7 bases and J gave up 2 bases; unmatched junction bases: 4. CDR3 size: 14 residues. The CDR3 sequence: CASKGQGVTYEQYF. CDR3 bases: TGTGCCAGTAAGGGACAGGGGGTAACCTACGAGCAGTACTTC.

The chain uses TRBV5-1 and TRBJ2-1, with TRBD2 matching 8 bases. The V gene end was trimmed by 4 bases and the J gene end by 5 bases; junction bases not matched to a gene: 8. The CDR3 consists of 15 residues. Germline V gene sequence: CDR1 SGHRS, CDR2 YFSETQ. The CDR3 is CASSKTSGSNNEQFF. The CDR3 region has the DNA TGCGCCAGCAGCAAAACTAGCGGAAGCAACAATGAGCAGTTCTTC.

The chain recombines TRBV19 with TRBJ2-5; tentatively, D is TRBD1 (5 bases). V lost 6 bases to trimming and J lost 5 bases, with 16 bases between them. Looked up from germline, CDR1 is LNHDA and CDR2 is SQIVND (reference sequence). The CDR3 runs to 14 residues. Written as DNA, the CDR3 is TGTGCCAGTAGAATGGGCAGGGTAGAGGAGACCCAGTACTTC. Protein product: CASRMGRVEETQYF.

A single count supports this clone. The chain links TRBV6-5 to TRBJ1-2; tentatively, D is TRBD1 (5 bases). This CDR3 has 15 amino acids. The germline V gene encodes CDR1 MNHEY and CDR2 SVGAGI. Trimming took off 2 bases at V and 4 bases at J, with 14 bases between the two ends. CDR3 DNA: TGTGCCAGCAGTTACATTGGGGCTCGGCGCTATGGCTACACCTTC. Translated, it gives CASSYIGARRYGYTF.

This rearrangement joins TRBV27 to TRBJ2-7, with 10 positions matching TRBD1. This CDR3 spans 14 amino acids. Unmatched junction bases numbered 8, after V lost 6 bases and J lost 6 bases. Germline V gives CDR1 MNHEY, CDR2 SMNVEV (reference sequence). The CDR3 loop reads CASRDGTGDREQYF. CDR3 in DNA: TGTGCCAGCAGGGACGGGACAGGGGACCGCGAGCAGTACTTC.

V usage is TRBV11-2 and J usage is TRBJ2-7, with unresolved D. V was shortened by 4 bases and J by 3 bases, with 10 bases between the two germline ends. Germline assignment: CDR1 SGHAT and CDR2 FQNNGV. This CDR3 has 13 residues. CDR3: CASSWSPLYEQYF. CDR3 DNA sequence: TGTGCCAGCAGCTGGTCCCCCCTCTACGAGCAGTACTTC.

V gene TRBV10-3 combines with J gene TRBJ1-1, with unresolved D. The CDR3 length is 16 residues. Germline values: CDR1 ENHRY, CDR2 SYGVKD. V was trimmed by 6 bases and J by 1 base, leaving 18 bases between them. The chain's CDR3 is CAISQELQIPNTEAFF. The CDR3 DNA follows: TGTGCCATCAGCCAAGAACTCCAGATCCCGAACACTGAAGCTTTCTTT.

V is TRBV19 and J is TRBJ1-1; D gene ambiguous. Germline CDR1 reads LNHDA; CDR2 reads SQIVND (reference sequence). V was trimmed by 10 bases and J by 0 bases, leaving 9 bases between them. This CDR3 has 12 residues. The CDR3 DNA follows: TGTGCCACCGGGGAGGTGAACACTGAAGCTTTCTTT. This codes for CATGEVNTEAFF.

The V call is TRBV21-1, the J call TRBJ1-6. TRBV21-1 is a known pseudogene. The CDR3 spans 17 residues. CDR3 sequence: CASSKVEGSSYNSPLHF. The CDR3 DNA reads TGTGCCAGCAGCAAAGTGGAGGGGAGCTCCTATAATTCACCCCTCCACTTT.

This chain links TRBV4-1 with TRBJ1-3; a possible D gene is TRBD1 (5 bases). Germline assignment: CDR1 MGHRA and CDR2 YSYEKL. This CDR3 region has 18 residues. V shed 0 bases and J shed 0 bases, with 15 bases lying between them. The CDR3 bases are TGCGCCAGCAGCCAAGAGGGGCCGACAGCAACCTCTGGAAACACCATATATTTT. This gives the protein CASSQEGPTATSGNTIYF.

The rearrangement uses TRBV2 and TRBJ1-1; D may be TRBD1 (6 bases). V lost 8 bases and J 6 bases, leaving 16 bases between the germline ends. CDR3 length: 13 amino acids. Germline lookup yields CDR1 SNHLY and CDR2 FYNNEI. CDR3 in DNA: TGTGCCAGCGGCTTGGCGGGACACCCTGAAGCTTTCTTT. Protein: CASGLAGHPEAFF.